The entry below describes one T cell receptor beta chain. The data stem from a study of blood T cell repertoires in COVID-19. Repertoires were generated with immunoSEQ multiplex PCR, while TCRdb's copy carries only in-frame clones and drops some. This sample has about 55,000 clones, with about 88% found just once. This CDR3 has 14 amino acids. CDR1 is LGHNA and CDR2 is YSLEER in the germline V gene. Trimming cost V 0 bases and J 8 bases, with 13 bases left between them. This sequence joins TRBV4-3 and TRBJ1-1; D remains ambiguous. Sequenced: peripheral blood. The TCR comes from a human donor with active COVID-19. The donor label of this sample is uncertain. DNA for the CDR3: TGCGCCAGCAGCCAAGATTTGATCGGGGTGGAAGCTTTCTTT. Translating gives CASSQDLIGVEAFF.